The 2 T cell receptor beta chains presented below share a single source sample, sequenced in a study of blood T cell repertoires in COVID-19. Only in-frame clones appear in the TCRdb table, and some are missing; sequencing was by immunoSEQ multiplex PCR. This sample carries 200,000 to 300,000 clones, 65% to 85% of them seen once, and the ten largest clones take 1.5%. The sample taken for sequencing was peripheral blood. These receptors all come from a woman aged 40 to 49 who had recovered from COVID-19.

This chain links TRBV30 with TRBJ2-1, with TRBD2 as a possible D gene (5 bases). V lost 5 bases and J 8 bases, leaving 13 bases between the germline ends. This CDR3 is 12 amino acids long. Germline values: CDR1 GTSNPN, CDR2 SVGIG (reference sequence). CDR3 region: CAWDPGFDEQFF. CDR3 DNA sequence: TGTGCCTGGGACCCGGGGTTTGATGAGCAGTTCTTC.

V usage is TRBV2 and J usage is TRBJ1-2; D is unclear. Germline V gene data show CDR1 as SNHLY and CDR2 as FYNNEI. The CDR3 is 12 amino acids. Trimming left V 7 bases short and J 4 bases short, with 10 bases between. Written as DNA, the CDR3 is TGTGCCAGCAACCAACAACCCTATGGCTACACCTTC. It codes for CASNQQPYGYTF.